A single sample is the source of the 14 T cell receptor beta chains below, sequenced in a study of PD-L1 blockade in urothelial cancer. Time point noted: pretreatment peripheral blood. Sequenced by immunoSEQ multiplex PCR; TCRdb stores in-frame clones only, minus some. Altogether 50,000 to 75,000 clones are present, approximately 78% being singletons, with the ten largest covering around 1.5%. The source material was PBMCs, sampled around atezolizumab (anti-PD-L1) treatment. These receptors were obtained from a man between 65 and 80 years old with urothelial cancer.

This sequence joins TRBV5-1 and TRBJ2-2; 9 bases match TRBD2. The germline V gene has CDR1 SGHRS and CDR2 YFSETQ. The V segment lost 4 bases and the J segment 5 bases; nucleotides outside the gene matches: 15. This CDR3 contains 18 residues. The CDR3 nucleotides are TGCGCCAGCAGCCCGAGATACTTAGCGGGAGCGTCGACCGGGGAGCTGTTTTTT. Residues: CASSPRYLAGASTGELFF.

This sequence joins TRBV11-3 and TRBJ2-7; 10 bases match TRBD2. Germline-derived CDR1 and CDR2 are SGHNT and YENEEA. CDR3 length: 15 amino acids. Trimming cost V 5 bases and J 5 bases; bases outside gene matches: 9. The CDR3 region has the DNA TGTGCCAGCAGCACATCTAGCGGGAGTTCCCACGAGCAGTACTTC. This gives the protein CASSTSSGSSHEQYF. Based on the CDR3 plus reference TRBV11-3 and TRBJ2-7, the full variable domain is EAGVVQSPRYKIIEKKQPVAFWCNPISGHNTLYWYLQNLGQGPELLIRYENEEAVDDSQLPKDRFSAERLKGVDSTLKIQPAELGDSAVYLCASSTSSGSSHEQYFGPGTRLTVT.

This sequence joins TRBV4-2 and TRBJ2-1, with 7 bases aligning to TRBD2. Germline V gives CDR1 LGHNA, CDR2 YNFKEQ. This CDR3 has 16 amino acids. Germline trimming cut 0 bases from V and 8 bases from J; bases unmatched to any gene: 10. CDR3: CASSQDWGGRGYEQFF. CDR3 DNA sequence: TGTGCCAGCAGCCAAGATTGGGGAGGGAGAGGCTATGAGCAGTTCTTC.

J is TRBJ2-1 and V is TRBV30; D gene uncertain. Germline values: CDR1 GTSNPN, CDR2 SVGIG (reference sequence). The CDR3 spans 12 residues. V dropped 0 bases and J dropped 4 bases, with 4 bases sitting between them. Here the CDR3 reads CAWSVSYNEQFF. In nucleotides, the CDR3 is TGTGCCTGGAGTGTATCATACAATGAGCAGTTCTTC.

V is TRBV11-2 and J is TRBJ2-7, with a weak D call TRBD1 (6 bases). The V and J ends lost 4 bases and 3 bases respectively, with 10 bases between them. This CDR3 is built from 13 residues. Looked up from germline, CDR1 is SGHAT and CDR2 is FQNNGV. CDR3 sequence: CASSSTGFYEQYF. The CDR3 DNA reads as TGTGCCAGCAGCTCGACAGGCTTCTACGAGCAGTACTTC. Full variable domain (outside the CDR3, taken from reference TRBV11-2 and TRBJ2-7): EAGVAQSPRYKIIEKRQSVAFWCNPISGHATLYWYQQILGQGPKLLIQFQNNGVVDDSQLPKDRFSAERLKGVDSTLKIQPAKLEDSAVYLCASSSTGFYEQYFGPGTRLTVT.

As for this clone: Germline is not matched at one junction end, which may reflect a read error. The chain carries TRBV18 and TRBJ1-1, with TRBD1 identical over 10 bases. Germline CDR1 is KGHSH and CDR2 is LQKENI. The CDR3 runs to 15 residues. The CDR3 region is CASLPGTGVYTEAFF. CDR3 DNA: TGTGCCAGCTTACCAGGGACAGGGGTGTACACTGAAGCTTTCTTT.

The CDR3 spells CASSEYGGVEAFF. The CDR3 nucleotides read TGTGCCAGCAGTGAATATGGGGGGGTAGAAGCTTTCTTT. The rearrangement links TRBV25-1 to TRBJ1-1; D may be TRBD1 (5 bases). The CDR3 runs 13 residues. The V end was cut by 0 bases, the J end by 8 bases, with 10 bases between. Germline CDR1 is MGHDK and CDR2 is SYGVNS.

V and J are TRBV4-3 and TRBJ1-1; D is unclear. Germline V CDR1 and CDR2: LGHNA, YSLEER. The CDR3 is 15 amino acids. The germline V and J ends were trimmed by 3 bases and 0 bases, with 11 bases remaining between them. The CDR3 spells CASSQDYGVNTEAFF. CDR3 in DNA: TGCGCCAGCAGCCAGGATTACGGGGTGAACACTGAAGCTTTCTTT.

This chain joins TRBV5-4 and TRBJ2-1; 11 bases are shared with TRBD1. The CDR3 totals 15 residues. The junction had 7 bases not matched to a gene; V was cut back by 5 bases and J by 6 bases. CDR1 and CDR2 from the germline V gene are SGHNT and YYREEE (reference sequence). The CDR3 loop is CASRPSGTGGNEQFF. The CDR3 nucleotides read TGTGCCAGCAGACCCTCCGGGACAGGGGGCAATGAGCAGTTCTTC.

This sequence joins TRBV11-3 and TRBJ2-3, with D unclear. The germline gives CDR1 SGHNT, CDR2 YENEEA. V lost 1 base and J lost 6, with 8 bases in between. The CDR3 consists of 13 residues. The CDR3 DNA reads TGTGCCAGCAGCTTAGCCCTCGAGGATACGCAGTATTTT. Translating gives CASSLALEDTQYF.

V gene TRBV7-8 combines with J gene TRBJ1-1; 9 positions agree with TRBD1. CDR1 and CDR2 from the germline V gene are SGHVS and FQNEAQ. CDR3 length: 20 amino acids. J gave up 1 base and V 1 base, and 16 bases lay outside the gene matches. CDR3 nucleotide sequence: TGTGCCAGCAGCTTAGAAGTTATGGGCGGACAGGGGTTGCGGAACACTGAAGCTTTCTTT. Protein sequence: CASSLEVMGGQGLRNTEAFF.

This clone has a single count. The rearrangement joins TRBV5-4 to TRBJ2-7; perhaps TRBD2 as D (5 bases). CDR1 is SGHNT and CDR2 is YYREEE in the germline V gene (reference sequence). The CDR3 has 15 residues. Trimming pared 1 base from V and 1 base from J, leaving 12 bases between. As DNA, the CDR3 is TGTGCCAGCAGCTTGCGTGGTCCGGGATCCTACGAGCAGTACTTC. Translating gives CASSLRGPGSYEQYF.

V and J are TRBV19 and TRBJ1-2; 7 bases line up with TRBD1. The germline CDR1 and CDR2 sequences are LNHDA and SQIVND (reference sequence). The CDR3 spans 14 residues. V shed 4 bases, J shed 9 bases, and the junction held 11 bases outside the gene matches. CDR3 amino acids: CASSTAGGSRSYTF. The CDR3 nucleotides are TGTGCCAGTAGTACCGCAGGGGGTAGTAGAAGCTACACCTTC.

CDR3 DNA: TGTGCCAGCAGCTTAGACAGGGGGCTCATCACGAGCTATGGCTACACCTTC. Its protein product is CASSLDRGLITSYGYTF. The chain couples TRBV7-2 to TRBJ1-2, with 9 nucleotides matching TRBD1. CDR3 length: 17 amino acids. J was trimmed by 4 bases and V by 1 base; bases with no gene match: 10. CDR1 and CDR2 (germline): SGHTA, FQGNSA.